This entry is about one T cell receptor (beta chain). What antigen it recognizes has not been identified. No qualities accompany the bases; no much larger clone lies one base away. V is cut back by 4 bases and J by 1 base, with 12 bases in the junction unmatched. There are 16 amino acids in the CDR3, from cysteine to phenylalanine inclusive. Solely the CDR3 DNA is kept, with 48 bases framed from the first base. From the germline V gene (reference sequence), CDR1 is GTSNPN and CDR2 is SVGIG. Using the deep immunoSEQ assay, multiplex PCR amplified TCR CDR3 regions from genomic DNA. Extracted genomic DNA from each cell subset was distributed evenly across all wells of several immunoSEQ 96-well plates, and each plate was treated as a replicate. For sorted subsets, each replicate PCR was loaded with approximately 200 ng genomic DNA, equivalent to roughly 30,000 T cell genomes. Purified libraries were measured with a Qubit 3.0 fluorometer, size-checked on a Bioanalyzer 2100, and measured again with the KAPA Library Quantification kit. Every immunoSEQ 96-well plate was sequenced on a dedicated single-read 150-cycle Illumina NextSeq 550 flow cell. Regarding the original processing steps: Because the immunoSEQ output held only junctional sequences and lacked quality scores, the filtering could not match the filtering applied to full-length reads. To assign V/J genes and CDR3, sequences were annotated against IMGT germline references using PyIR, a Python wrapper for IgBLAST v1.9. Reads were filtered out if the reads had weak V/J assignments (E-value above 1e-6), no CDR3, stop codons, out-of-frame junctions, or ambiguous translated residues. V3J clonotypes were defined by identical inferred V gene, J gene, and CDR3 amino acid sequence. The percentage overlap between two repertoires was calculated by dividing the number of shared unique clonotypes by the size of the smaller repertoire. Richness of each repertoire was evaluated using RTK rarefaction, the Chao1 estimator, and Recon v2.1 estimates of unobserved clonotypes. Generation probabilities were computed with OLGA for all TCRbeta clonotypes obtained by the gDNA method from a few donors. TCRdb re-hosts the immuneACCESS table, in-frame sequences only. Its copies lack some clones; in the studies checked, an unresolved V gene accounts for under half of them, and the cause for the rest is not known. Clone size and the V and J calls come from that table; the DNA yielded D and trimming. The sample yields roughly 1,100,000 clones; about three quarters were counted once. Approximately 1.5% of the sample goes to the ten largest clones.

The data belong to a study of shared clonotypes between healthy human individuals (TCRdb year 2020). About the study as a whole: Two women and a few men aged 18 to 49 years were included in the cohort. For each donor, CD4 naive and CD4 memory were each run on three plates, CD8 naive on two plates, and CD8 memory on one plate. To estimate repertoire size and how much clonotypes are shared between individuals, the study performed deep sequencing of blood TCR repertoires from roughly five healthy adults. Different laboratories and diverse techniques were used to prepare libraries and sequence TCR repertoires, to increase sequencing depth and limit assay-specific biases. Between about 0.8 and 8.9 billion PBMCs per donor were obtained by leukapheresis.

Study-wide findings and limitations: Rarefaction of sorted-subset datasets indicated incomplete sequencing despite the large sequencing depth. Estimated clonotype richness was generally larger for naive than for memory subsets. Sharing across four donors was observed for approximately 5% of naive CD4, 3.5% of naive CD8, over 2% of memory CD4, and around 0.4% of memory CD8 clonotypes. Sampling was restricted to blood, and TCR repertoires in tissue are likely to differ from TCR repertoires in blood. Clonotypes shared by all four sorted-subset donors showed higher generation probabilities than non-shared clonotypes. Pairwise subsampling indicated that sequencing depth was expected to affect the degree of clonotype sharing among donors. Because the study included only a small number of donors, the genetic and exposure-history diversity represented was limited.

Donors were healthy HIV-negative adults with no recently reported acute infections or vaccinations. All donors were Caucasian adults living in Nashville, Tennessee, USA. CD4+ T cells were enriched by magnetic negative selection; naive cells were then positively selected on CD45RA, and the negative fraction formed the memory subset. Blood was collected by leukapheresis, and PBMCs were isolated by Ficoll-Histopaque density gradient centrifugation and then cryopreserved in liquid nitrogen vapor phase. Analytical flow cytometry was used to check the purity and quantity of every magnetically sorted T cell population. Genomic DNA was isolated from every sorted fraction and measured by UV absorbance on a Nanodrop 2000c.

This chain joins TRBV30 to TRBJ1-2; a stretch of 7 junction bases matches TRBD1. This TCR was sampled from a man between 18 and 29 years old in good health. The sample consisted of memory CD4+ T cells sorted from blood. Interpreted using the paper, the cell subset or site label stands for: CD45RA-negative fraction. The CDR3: CAWIKPPGQINYGYTF. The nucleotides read TGTGCCTGGATAAAACCCCCGGGACAGATTAACTATGGCTACACCTTC.